Included here is one T cell receptor beta chain sequence, with context. Its antigen is unidentified. The study ran its PCR with 60 Vbeta and 13 Jbeta primers. TCRdb's copy holds only in-frame clones and misses some; the assay was immunoSEQ multiplex PCR. The sample holds fewer than 200,000 clones; roughly 80% are singletons and the top ten take around 2.1%. The data stem from a study of cytomegalovirus exposure and HLA in healthy donors. Study results and limitations: A later analysis linked a missense DCLRE1C variant to TCR beta V- and J-gene trimming. Some V segments could not be told apart, so they were left out, TRBV6-2 and TRBV6-3 among them.

Trimming took 5 bases from V and 4 from J; bases not matched to a gene: 8. The CDR3 is 14 amino acids. Germline values: CDR1 LNHDA, CDR2 SQIVND (reference sequence). The chain joins TRBV19 to TRBJ2-7; TRBD2 aligns across 7 bases. Sequences were obtained from PBMCs. The TCR was taken from a female donor in good health and CMV-seronegative. The CDR3 sequence: CASSASGLQYEQYF. The CDR3 DNA is TGTGCCAGTAGTGCTAGCGGACTTCAATACGAGCAGTACTTC.